This is a list of T cell receptor beta chains from one sample in a study of T cell repertoires in cytomegalovirus infection. TCRdb recomputed calls from the reads with MiXCR, one row per CDR3 protein. The sample has more than 200,000 distinct CDR3 sequences, less than 9.5% seen once; the top ten hold more than 12%. The sequenced sample consisted of PBMCs. These receptor sequences come from a human donor in good health (CMV status not recorded). Some clones in this sample may be carry-over from other donors' samples. Both conserved end residues are part of each CDR3. The D gene is left open where the match is weak. Expanded clones are given a class, and other clones once, few, many or no size at all.

length	D	size	V	J	DNA	CDR3
12	-	few	TRBV7-2	TRBJ1-6	TGTGCCAGCAGGGCAAGTAATTCACCCCTCCACTTT	CASRASNSPLHF
20	TRBD1	many	TRBV19	TRBJ1-5	TGTGCCAGTGGTAATACGAACCACAGGGGGCTCCAAATTAGCAATCAGCCCCAGCATTTT	CASGNTNHRGLQISNQPQHF
13	TRBD1	many	TRBV7-2	TRBJ1-5	TGTGCCAGCAGCCAGTACAGGGGTCAGCCCCAGCATTTT	CASSQYRGQPQHF
14	-	many	TRBV10-3	TRBJ1-1	TGTGCCATCAGTGAGTCGGCGAGGAACACTGAAGCTTTCTTT	CAISESARNTEAFF
16	TRBD2	many	TRBV7-2	TRBJ2-1	TGTGCCAGCAGCTTCCAAGCGGGAGGGCCTAGGAATGAGCAGTTCTTC	CASSFQAGGPRNEQFF
12	-	many	TRBV12-3/TRBV12-4	TRBJ1-1	TGTGCCAGCAGTTTAACCGGACCCGAAGCTTTCTTT	CASSLTGPEAFF
11	-	few	TRBV29-1	TRBJ2-5	TGCAGCGTTGCCAGTGGCGAGACCCAGTACTTC	CSVASGETQYF
17	TRBD2	few	TRBV14	TRBJ2-3	TGTGCCAGCAGCCCCCCCGGACTAGCGGGTGTAACAGATACGCAGTATTTT	CASSPPGLAGVTDTQYF
15	-	many	TRBV12-3/TRBV12-4	TRBJ1-1	TGTGCCAGCAGTTTCTTGGCAAGACGGAACACTGAAGCTTTCTTT	CASSFLARRNTEAFF
14	-	-	TRBV6-8	TRBJ2-1	TGTGCCAGCAGTTACTCGTCCAGGGCCAATGAGCAGTTCTTC	CASSYSSRANEQFF
15	-	many	TRBV7-2	TRBJ2-1	TGTGCCAGCAGATTCGAGGGATACACCTACAATGAGCAGTTCTTC	CASRFEGYTYNEQFF